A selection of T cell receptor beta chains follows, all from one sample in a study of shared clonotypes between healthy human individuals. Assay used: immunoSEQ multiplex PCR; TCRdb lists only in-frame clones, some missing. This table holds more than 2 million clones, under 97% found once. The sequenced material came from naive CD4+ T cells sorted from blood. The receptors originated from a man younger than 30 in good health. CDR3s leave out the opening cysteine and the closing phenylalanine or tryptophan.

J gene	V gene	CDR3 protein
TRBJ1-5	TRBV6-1	ASSVETFRQPQH
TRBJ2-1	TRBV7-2	ASSKGLAGGMDEQF
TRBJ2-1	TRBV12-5	ASGLVLGTGFYNEQF
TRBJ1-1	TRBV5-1	ASSFGENTEAF
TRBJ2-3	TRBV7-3	ASSLGQGTDTQY
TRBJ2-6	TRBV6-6	ASSLWGAGANVLT
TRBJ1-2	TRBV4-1	ASSRDRGDYGYT
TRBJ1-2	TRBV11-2	ASSPDLSYGYT
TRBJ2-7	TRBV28	ASSSRPGQSSSYEQY
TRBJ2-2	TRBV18	ASSLERNTGELF
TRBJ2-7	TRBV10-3	AISGTSVYEQY
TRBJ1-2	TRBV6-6	ASSFRTGGNYGYT
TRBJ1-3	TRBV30	AAQTQGTSGNTIY
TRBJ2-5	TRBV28	ASSLTSGVETQY
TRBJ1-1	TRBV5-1	ASSSREGSDGTEAF
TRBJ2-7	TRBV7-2	ASSVQKGQTYEQY
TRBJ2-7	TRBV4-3	ASSQEASAHLYEQY
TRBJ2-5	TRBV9	ASSSKTPTGVETQY
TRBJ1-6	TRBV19	ASSITGAGNSPLH
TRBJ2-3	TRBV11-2	ASSFARTDTQY
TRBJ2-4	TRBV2	ASSVATPAKNIQY
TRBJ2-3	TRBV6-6	ASSSQTDTQY
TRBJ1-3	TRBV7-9	ASSLGRTGSSGNTIY
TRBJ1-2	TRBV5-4	ASSSRILQGYT
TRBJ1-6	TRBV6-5	ASSYSGGYNSPLH
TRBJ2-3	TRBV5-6	ASSLGAASTDTQY
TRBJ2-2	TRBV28	ASSSHPRRRAYGELF
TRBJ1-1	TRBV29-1	SGLEVAEAF
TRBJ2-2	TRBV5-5	ASSLVQGAYGELF
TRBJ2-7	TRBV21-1	ASSLPPRTGGGRTLYEQY
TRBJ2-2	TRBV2	ASRIAVGDTGEPF
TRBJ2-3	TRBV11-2	ASSASHSTQY
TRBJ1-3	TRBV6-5	ASSTTGTGNTIY
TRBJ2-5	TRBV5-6	ASSYTTSGGTETQY
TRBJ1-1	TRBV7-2	ASSSGQGNTEAF
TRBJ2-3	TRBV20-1	SAQLSDTQY
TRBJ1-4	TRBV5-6	ASSPLGRGANEKLF
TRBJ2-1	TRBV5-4	ASSLGTSSYNEQF
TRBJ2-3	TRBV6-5	ASSYGPPSTDTQY
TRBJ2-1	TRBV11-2	ASSLAGGPFDEQF
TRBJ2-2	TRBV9	ASSVAYLAGALGAGELF
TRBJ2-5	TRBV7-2	ASSLERSAGLAGVETQY
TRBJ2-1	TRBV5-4	ASSLPASGRNEQF
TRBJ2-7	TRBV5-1	ASSLPGQSYEQY
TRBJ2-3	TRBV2	ASRSGLAVTDTQY
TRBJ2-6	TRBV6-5	ASRTGEVGANVLT
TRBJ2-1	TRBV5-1	ASLASGYNEQF
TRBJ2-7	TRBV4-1	ASSQPAGGYEQY
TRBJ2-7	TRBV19	ASSKSGRGRYEQY
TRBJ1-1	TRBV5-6	ASSSKGGVNTEAF